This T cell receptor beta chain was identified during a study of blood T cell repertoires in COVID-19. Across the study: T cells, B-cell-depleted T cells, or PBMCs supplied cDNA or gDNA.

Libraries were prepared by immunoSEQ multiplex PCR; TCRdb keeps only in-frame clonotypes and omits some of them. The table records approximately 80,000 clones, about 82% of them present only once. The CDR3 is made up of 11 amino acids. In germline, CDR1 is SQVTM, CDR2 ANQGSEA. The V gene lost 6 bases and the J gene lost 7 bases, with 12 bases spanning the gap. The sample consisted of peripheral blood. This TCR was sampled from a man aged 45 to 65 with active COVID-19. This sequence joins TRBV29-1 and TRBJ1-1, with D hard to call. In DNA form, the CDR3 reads TGCAGCGTGGCCCCCGGGATTGAAGCTTTCTTT. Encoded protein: CSVAPGIEAFF.